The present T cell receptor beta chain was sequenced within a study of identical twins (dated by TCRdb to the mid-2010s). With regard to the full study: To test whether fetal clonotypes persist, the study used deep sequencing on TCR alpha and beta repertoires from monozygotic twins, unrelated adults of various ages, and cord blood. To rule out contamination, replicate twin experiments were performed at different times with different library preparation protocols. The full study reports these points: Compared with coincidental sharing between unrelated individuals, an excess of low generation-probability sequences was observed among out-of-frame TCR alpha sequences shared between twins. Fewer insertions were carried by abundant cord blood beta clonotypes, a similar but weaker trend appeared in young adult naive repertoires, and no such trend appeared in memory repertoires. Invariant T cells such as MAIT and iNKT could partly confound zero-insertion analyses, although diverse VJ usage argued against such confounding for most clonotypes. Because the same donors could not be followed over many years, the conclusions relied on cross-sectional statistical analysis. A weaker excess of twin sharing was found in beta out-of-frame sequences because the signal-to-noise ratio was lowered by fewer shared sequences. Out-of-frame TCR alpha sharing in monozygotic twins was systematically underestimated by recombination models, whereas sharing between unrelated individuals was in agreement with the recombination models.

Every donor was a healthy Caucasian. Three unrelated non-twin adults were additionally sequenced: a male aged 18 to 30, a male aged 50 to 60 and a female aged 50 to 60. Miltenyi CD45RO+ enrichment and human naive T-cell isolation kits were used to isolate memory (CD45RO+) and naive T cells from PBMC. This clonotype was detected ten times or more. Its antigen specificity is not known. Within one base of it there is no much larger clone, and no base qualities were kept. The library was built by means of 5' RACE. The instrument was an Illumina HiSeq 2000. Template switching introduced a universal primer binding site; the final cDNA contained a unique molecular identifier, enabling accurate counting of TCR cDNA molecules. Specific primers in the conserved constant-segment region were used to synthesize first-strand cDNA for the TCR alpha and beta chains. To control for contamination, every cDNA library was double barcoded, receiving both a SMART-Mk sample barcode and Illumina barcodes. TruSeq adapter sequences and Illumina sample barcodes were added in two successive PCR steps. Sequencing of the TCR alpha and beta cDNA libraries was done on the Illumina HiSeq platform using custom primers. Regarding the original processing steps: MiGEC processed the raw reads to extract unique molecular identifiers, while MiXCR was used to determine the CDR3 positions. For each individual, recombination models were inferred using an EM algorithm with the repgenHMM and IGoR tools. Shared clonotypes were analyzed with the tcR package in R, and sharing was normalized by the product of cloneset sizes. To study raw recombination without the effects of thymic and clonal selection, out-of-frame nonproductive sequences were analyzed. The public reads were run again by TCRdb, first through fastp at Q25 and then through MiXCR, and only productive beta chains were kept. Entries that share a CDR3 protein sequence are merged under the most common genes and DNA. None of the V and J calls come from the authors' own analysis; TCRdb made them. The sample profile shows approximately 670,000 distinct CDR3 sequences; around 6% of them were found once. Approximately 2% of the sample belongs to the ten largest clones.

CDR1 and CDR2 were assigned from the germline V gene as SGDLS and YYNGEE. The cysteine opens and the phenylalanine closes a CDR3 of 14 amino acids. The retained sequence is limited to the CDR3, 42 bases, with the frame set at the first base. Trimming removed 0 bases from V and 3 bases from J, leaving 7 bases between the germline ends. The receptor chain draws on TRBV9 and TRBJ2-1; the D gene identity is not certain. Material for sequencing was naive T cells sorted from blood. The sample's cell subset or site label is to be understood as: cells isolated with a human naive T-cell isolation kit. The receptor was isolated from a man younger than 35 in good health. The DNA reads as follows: TGTGCCAGCAGCGTAGTTAACAACTACAATGAGCAGTTCTTC. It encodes CASSVVNNYNEQFF.